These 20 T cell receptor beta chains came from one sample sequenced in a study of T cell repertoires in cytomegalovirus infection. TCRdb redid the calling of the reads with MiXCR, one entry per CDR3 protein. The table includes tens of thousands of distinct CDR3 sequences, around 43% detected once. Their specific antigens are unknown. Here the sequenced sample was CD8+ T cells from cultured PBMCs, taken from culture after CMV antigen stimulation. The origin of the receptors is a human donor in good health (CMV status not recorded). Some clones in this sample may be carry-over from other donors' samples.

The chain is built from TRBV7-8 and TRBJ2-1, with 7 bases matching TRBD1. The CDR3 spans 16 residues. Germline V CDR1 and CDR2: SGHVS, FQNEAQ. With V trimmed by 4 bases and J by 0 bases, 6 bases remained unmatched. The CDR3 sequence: CASSSPAGGSYNEQFF. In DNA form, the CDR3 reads TGTGCCAGCAGCTCCCCGGCAGGGGGCTCCTACAATGAGCAGTTCTTC.

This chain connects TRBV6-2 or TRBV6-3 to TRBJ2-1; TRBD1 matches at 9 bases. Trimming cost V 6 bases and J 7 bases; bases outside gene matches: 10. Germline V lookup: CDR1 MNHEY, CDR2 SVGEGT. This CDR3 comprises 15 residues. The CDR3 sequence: CASSPPGQGRNEQFF. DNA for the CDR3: TGTGCCAGCAGCCCGCCGGGACAGGGAAGAAATGAGCAGTTCTTC.

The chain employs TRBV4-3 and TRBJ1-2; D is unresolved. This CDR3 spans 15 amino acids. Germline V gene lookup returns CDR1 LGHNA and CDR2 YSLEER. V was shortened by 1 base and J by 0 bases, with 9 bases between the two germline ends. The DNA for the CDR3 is TGCGCCAGCAGCCAAGGGGCAGCCACTAACTATGGCTACACCTTC. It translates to CASSQGAATNYGYTF.

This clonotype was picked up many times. CDR3 sequence (DNA): TGTGCCAGCAGCCCTCCTGGAGGAGCTACTGAAGCTTTCTTT. Protein: CASSPPGGATEAFF. The chain combines TRBV7-2 with TRBJ1-1; no reliable D call. The V gene's germline CDR1 is SGHTA and CDR2 FQGNSA. V lost 5 bases to trimming and J lost 5 bases, with 15 bases between them. The CDR3 is 14 amino acids.

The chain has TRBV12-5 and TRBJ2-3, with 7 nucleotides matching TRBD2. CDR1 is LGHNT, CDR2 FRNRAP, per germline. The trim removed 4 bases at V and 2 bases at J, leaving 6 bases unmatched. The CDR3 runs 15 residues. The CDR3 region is CASGWSGTFTDTQYF. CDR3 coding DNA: TGTGCTAGTGGTTGGAGCGGGACCTTCACAGATACGCAGTATTTT.

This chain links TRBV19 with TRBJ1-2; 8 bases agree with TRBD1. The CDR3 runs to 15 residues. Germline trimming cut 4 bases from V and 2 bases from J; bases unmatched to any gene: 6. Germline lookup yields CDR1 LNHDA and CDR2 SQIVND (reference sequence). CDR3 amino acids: CASSNRTGGNYGYTF. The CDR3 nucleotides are TGTGCCAGTAGTAACCGTACAGGGGGGAACTATGGCTACACCTTC.

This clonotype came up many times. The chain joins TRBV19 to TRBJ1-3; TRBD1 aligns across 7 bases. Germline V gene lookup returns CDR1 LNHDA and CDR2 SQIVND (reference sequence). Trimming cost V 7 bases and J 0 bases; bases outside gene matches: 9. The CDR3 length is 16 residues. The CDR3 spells CASKPGQVYSGNTIYF. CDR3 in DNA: TGTGCCAGTAAACCAGGACAGGTTTACTCTGGAAACACCATATATTTT.

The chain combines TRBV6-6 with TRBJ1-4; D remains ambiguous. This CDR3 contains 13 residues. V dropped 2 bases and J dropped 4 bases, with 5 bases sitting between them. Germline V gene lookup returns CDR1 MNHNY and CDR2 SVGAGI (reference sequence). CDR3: CASSYTGNEKLFF. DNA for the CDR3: TGTGCCAGCAGTTACACCGGTAATGAAAAACTGTTTTTT.

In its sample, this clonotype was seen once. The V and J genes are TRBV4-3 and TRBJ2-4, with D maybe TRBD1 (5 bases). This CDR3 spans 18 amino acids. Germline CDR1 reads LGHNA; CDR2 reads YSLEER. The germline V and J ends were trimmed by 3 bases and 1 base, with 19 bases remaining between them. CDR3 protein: CASSQSPLSGLAKNIQYF. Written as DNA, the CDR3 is TGCGCCAGCAGCCAGTCACCCCTTTCAGGGTTGGCCAAAAACATTCAGTACTTC.

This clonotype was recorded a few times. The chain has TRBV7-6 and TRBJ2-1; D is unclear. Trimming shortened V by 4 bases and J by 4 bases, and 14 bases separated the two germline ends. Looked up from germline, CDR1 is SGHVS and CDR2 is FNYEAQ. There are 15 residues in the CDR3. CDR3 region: CASSSGPARYNEQFF. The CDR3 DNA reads TGTGCCAGCAGCTCCGGGCCAGCCCGTTACAATGAGCAGTTCTTC.

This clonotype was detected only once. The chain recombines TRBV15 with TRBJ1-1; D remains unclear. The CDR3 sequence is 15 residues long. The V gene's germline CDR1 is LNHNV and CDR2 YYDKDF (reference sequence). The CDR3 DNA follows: TGTGCTCCAACTCCGACAAATGATATGAACACTGAAGCTTTCTTT. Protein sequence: CAPTPTNDMNTEAFF.

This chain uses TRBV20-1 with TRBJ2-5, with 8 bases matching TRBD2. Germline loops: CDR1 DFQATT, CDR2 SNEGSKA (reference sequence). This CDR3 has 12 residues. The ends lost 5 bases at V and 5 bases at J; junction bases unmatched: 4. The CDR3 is CSADGLAETQYF. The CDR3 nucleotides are TGCAGTGCTGACGGACTAGCTGAGACCCAGTACTTC.

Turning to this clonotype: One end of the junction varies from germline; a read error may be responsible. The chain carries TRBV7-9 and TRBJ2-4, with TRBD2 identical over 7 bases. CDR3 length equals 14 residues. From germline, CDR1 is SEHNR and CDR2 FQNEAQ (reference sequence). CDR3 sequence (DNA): TGTGCCAGCAGCTTAAGCGGCGCGGGGGTATGGCAAGACTTC. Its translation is CASSLSGAGVWQDF.

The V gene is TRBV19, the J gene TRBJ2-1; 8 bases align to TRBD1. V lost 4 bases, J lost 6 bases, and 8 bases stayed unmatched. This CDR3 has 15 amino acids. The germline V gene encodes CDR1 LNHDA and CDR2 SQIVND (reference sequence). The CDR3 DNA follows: TGTGCCAGTAGTAGCGACAGGGGAACGGTCAATGAGCAGTTCTTC. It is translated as CASSSDRGTVNEQFF.

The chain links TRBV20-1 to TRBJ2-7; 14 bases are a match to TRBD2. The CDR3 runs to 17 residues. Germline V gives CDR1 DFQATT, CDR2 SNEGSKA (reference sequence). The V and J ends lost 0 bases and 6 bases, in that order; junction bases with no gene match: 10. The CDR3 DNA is TGCAGTGCTAGAGATCGGGAGACTAGCGGGGGGGCAATCGAGCAGTACTTC. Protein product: CSARDRETSGGAIEQYF.

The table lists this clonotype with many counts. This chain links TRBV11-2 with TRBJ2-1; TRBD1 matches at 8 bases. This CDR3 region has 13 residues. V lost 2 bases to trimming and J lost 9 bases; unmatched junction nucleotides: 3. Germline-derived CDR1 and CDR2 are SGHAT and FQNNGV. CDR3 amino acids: CASSLTGGLEQFF. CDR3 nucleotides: TGTGCCAGCAGCTTAACAGGGGGACTTGAGCAGTTCTTC.

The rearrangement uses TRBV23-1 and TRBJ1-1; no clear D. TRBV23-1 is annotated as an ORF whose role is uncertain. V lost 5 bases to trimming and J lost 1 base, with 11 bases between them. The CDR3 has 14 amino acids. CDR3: CASSDPVRNTEAFF. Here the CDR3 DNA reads TGCGCCAGCAGTGACCCGGTCAGGAACACTGAAGCTTTCTTT.

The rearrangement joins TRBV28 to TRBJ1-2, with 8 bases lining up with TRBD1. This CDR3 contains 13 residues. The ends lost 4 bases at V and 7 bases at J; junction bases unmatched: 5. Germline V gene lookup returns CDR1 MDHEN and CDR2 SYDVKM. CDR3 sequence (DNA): TGTGCCAGCAGTTCTTCAGGGGGCGTTGGCTACACCTTC. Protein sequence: CASSSSGGVGYTF.

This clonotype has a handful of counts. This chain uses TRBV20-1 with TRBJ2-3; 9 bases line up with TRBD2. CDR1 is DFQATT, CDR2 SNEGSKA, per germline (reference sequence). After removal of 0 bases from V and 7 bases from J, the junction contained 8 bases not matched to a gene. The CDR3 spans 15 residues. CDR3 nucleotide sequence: TGCAGTGCTAGAGAACCAGCGGGAGGTTCAAATACGCAGTATTTT. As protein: CSAREPAGGSNTQYF.

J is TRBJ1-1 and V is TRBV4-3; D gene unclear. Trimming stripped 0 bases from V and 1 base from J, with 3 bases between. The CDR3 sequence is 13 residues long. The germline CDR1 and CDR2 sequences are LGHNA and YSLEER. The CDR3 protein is CASSQEQNTEAFF. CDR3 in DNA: TGCGCCAGCAGCCAAGAGCAGAACACTGAAGCTTTCTTT.